This T cell receptor (beta chain) was captured in a study of long-term antiretroviral therapy in people with HIV. Overall study results and limits: Pre-ART-expanded clones dominated the repertoire at all time points.

A few counts support this clone. Antigen specificity is unknown. The run of the v3.0 immunoSEQ assay was at survey level. Generated by immunoSEQ multiplex PCR, the TCRdb table keeps only in-frame clones and is missing some. The sample shows 30,000 or so clones, approximately 83% of them seen only once. The CDR3 contains 15 residues. The V gene end was trimmed by 4 bases and the J gene end by 5 bases; junction bases not matched to a gene: 3. Germline CDR1 reads SGHAT; CDR2 reads FQNNGV. Every donor contributed at least one pre-ART and at least two post-ART PBMC samples. Source: unsorted PBMCs, taken 0.8 years before starting antiretroviral therapy. The J gene is TRBJ2-2, the V gene TRBV11-2; TRBD1 agrees at 11 bases. This receptor was obtained from a man younger than 30 with HIV. The CDR3: CASSSGTGGTGELFF. DNA for the CDR3: TGTGCCAGCAGCTCAGGGACAGGGGGGACCGGGGAGCTGTTTTTT. Complete variable domain (other parts from reference TRBV11-2 and TRBJ2-2): EAGVAQSPRYKIIEKRQSVAFWCNPISGHATLYWYQQILGQGPKLLIQFQNNGVVDDSQLPKDRFSAERLKGVDSTLKIQPAKLEDSAVYLCASSSGTGGTGELFFGEGSRLTVL.